This T cell receptor (beta chain) is drawn from a study of cytomegalovirus exposure and HLA in healthy donors. Notes on the study in general: Based on reports, TCR beta sequences accurately predicted HLA-A and HLA-B alleles for most subjects. Specificity for CMV antigens was confirmed in vitro for a few of the CMV-associated chains. Productive status was seen about 90% or about 30% of the time for most TCR beta V segments in an earlier analysis. The study put 150 to 200 TCR beta chains on its list as cytomegalovirus-associated.

13 Jbeta primers and 60 Vbeta primers were used for the PCR. The repertoire was sequenced with immunoSEQ multiplex PCR; TCRdb's copy has only in-frame clones and lacks some. This sample has about 200,000 clones, with around 80% found just once. CDR3 length: 16 amino acids. Germline CDR1 and CDR2: MNHNY and SVGAGI (reference sequence). With 4 bases removed from V and 2 bases from J, the gap between germline ends came to 15 bases. Note on this clone: What it binds is not known.

Sequenced: PBMCs. V gene TRBV6-6 combines with J gene TRBJ1-5; TRBD1 might be the D (5 bases). The TCR sequence derives from a man aged 40-49 years in good health and CMV-seronegative. CDR3 amino acids: CASSSGGGLGNQPQHF. CDR3 DNA sequence: TGTGCCAGCAGTTCGGGGGGGGGACTGGGCAATCAGCCCCAGCATTTT.